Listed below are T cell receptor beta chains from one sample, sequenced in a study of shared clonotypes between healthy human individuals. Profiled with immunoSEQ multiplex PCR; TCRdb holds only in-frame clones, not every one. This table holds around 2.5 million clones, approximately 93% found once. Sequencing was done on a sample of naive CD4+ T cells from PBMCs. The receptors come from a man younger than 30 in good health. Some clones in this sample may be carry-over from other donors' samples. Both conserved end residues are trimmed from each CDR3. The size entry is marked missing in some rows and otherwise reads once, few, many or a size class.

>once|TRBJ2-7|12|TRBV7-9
ASRLAGGPGEQY
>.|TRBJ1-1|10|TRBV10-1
AITGGVPEAF
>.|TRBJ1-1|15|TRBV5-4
ASSLDPRSGLNTEAF
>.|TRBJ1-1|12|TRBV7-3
ASSRGREGTEAF
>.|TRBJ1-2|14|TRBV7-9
ASSLSNRRATYGYT
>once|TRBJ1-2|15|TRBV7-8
ASSLVSGTGFGYGYT
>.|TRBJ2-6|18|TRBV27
ASKRNTGLAGSSGANVLT
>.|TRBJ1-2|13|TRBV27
ASSLRSGDHYGYT
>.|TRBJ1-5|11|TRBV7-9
ASTGGLGQPQH
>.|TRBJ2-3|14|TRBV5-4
ASSFGLAGGTDTQY
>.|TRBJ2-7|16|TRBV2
ASSRGTGGRQEPYEQY
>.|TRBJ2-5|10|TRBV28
AIQGFGETQY
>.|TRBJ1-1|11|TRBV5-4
ASSSKGNTEAF
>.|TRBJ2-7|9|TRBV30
AWSGSGEQY
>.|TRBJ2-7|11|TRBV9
ASSVDVSYEQY
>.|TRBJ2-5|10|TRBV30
AWSVGQETQY
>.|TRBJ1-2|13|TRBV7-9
ASSPTTGANYGYT
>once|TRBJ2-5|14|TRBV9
ASSVGRTGGQETQY
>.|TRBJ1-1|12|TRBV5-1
ASSFPSPATEAF
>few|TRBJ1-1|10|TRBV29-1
SGNHRGTEAF
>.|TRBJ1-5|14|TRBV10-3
AISSFVDVNNQPQH
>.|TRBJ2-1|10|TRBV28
ASSLLASEQF
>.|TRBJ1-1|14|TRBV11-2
ASSLGRGGLEAEAF
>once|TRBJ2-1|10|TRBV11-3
ASSSQEGEQF
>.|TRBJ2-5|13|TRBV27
ASSKPGTPVMAQY
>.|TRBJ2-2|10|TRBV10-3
ATRGGTGELF
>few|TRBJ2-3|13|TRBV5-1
ASQLLAGSIDTQY
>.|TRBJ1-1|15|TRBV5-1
ASSLARDTGKGTEAF
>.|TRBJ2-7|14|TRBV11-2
ASSPNLAASLYEQY
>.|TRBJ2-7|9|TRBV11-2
ASSLYYEQY
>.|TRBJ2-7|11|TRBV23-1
ASSQPYSYEQY
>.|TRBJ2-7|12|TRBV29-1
SVEVPGRAYEQY
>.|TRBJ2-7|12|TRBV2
ASSPRTGGYEQY
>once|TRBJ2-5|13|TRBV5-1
ASSLALAGSETQY
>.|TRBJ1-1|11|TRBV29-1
SVDQGLNTEAF